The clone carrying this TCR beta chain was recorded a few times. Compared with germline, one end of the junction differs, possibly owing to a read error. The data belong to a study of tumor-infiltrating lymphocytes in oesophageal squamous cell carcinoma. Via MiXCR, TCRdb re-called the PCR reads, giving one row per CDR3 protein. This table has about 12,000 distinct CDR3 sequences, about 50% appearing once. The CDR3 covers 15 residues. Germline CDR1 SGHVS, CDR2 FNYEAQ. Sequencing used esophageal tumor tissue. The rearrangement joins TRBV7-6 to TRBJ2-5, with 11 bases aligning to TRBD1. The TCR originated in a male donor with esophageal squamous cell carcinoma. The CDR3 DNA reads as TGTGCTAGCAGCCGCGGACAGGGGGCGATGGAGACCCAGTACTTC. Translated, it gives CASSRGQGAMETQYF.